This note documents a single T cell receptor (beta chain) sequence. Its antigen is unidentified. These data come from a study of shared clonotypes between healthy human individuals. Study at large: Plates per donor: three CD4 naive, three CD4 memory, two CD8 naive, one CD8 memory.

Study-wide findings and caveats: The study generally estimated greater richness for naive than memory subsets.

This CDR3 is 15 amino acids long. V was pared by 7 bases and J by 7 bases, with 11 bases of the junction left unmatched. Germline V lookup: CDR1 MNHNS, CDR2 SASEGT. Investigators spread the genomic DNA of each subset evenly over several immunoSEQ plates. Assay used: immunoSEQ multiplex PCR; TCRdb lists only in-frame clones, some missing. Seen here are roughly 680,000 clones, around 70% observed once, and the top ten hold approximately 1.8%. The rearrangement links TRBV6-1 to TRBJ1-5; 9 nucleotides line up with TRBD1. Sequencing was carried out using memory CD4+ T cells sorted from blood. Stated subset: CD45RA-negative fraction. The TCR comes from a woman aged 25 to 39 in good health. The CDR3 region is CASKGTGGLGQPQHF. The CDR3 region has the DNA TGTGCCAGCAAGGGAACAGGGGGCTTGGGGCAGCCCCAGCATTTT.